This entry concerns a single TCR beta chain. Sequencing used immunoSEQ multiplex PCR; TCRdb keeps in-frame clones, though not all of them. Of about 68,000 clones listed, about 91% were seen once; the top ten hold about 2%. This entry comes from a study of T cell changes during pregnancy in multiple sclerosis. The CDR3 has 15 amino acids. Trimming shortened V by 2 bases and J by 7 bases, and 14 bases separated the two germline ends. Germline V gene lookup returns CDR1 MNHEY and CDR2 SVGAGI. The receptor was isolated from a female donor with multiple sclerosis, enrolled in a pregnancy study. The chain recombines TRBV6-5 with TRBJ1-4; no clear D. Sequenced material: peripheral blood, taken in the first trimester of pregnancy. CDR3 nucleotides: TGTGCCAGCAGTTACGACGGCGGGGTTAGTGAAAAACTGTTTTTT. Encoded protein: CASSYDGGVSEKLFF.